One and the same sample provided the 9 T cell receptor beta chains below, sequenced in a study of T cells in women clearing cervical HPV infection. Using immunoSEQ multiplex PCR, the repertoire was profiled, and TCRdb retains in-frame clones only, with some absent. The listing records some 31,000 clones. Input material: blood buffy coat. These receptors originate from a woman between 18 and 70 years old with a cervical HPV16 infection that either progressed to CIN3+ or cleared (not recorded which).

Notes on this clone: The CDR3 is cut off 3 residues early in the read; its end comes from the germline J gene. The gene calls are TRBV7-2 and TRBJ2-2; a possible D gene is TRBD2 (5 bases). Germline loops: CDR1 SGHTA, CDR2 FQGNSA. The CDR3 has 15 residues. Trimming removed 5 bases from V and 4 bases from J, with 14 bases in between. This CDR3 is CASSLRGLSTGELFF. The DNA read from the CDR3 is TGTGCCAGCAGCCTACGGGGTCTTAGCACCGGGGAG.

This clone shows up as medium-sized (0.01 to 0.1%) by frequency. The read finishes 3 residues shy of the CDR3 end, and the germline J gene is used to complete it. The chain links TRBV18 to TRBJ1-2; the match to TRBD1 covers 9 bases. Germline CDR1 and CDR2: KGHSH and LQKENI. This CDR3 has 14 amino acids. With 4 bases clipped from V and 7 bases from J, the junction kept 7 bases outside the gene matches. CDR3 bases read: TGTGCCAGCTCACAGCAACAGGGGGCTACTGGC. Encoded protein: CASSQQQGATG. The CDR3 as a whole reads CASSQQQGATGYTF.

As concerns this clone: The read ends 3 residues shy of where the CDR3 ends; the end is completed using the germline J gene. V is TRBV30 and J is TRBJ1-5; D is perhaps TRBD1 (5 bases). The CDR3 contains 19 residues. V was pared by 1 base and J by 3 bases, with 25 bases between. Germline V CDR1 and CDR2: GTSNPN, SVGIG (reference sequence). The sequenced CDR3 bases are TGTGCCTGGAGTGGCGGCCGGGACCGGGGGACCAGAAACAATCAGCCC. Translating gives CAWSGGRDRGTRNNQP. The full CDR3 sequence reads CAWSGGRDRGTRNNQPQHF.

As concerns this clone: With the read ending 3 residues before the CDR3 end, the germline J gene is used to fill in that end. The genes are TRBV5-6 and TRBJ1-3; D ambiguous. The CDR3 consists of 15 residues. V dropped 2 bases and J dropped 0 bases, with 9 bases sitting between them. Germline CDR1 and CDR2: SGHDT and YYEEEE. CDR3 bases read: TGTGCCAGCAGCTTTGGGCAGGACTCTGGAAACACC. It codes for CASSFGQDSGNT. The entire CDR3 protein reads CASSFGQDSGNTIYF.

A word on this clone: The read stops 3 residues short of the end of the CDR3; the missing end is completed from the germline J gene. V gene TRBV20-1 combines with J gene TRBJ2-7, with 8 bases fitting TRBD1. J lost 0 bases, V lost 6 bases, and 4 bases had no gene match. In germline, CDR1 is DFQATT, CDR2 SNEGSKA (reference sequence). This CDR3 region has 13 residues. The sequenced part of the CDR3 DNA is TGCAGTGCCCGTCAGGGGGCCTCCTACGAG. It encodes CSARQGASYE. The whole CDR3 sequence reads CSARQGASYEQYF.

A remark on this clone: The read comes to an end 3 residues before the CDR3 does, leaving the germline J gene to fill in the end. The chain employs TRBV7-9 and TRBJ1-2; TRBD1 matches 10 bases. Germline values: CDR1 SEHNR, CDR2 FQNEAQ (reference sequence). The CDR3 runs 15 residues. V shed 5 bases, J shed 3 bases, and the junction held 6 bases outside the gene matches. CDR3 protein: CASSRQGARDYGYTF. CDR3 DNA, as far as it was read: TGTGCCAGCAGCCGACAGGGGGCGCGGGACTATGGC.

As concerns this clone: Read data end 3 residues before the CDR3 end; the end is taken from the germline J gene. J is TRBJ2-7 and V is TRBV5-1; 10 positions agree with TRBD1. Unmatched junction bases numbered 9, after V lost 4 bases and J lost 5 bases. The CDR3 spans 15 residues. CDR1 SGHRS and CDR2 YFSETQ come from the germline V gene. Partial CDR3 DNA: TGCGCCAGCAGCGGGACAGGGGCCGCCAACCACGAG. Its translation is CASSGTGAANHE. Given in full, the CDR3 is CASSGTGAANHEQYF.

In regard to this clone: Sequencing ends 3 residues short of the CDR3 end; the germline J gene provides the rest. This chain joins TRBV18 and TRBJ2-2; 9 bases map to TRBD1. In germline, CDR1 is KGHSH, CDR2 LQKENI. The CDR3 runs 16 residues. CDR3 residues: CASSSIGTGPNEKLFF. The CDR3 bases that were read are TGTGCCAGCTCATCTATCGGGACAGGGCCTAATGAAAAG.

On this clone itself: The read terminates 3 residues before the CDR3 end, so the remaining end is supplied by the germline J gene. The chain combines TRBV5-1 with TRBJ2-2; TRBD1 agrees at 7 bases. CDR3 length: 15 residues. CDR1 and CDR2 from the germline V gene are SGHRS and YFSETQ. The V gene end was trimmed by 0 bases and the J gene end by 7 bases; junction bases not matched to a gene: 6. The CDR3: CASSLADRDGGELFF. The sequenced CDR3 bases are TGCGCCAGCAGCTTGGCCGACAGGGACGGCGGGGAG.